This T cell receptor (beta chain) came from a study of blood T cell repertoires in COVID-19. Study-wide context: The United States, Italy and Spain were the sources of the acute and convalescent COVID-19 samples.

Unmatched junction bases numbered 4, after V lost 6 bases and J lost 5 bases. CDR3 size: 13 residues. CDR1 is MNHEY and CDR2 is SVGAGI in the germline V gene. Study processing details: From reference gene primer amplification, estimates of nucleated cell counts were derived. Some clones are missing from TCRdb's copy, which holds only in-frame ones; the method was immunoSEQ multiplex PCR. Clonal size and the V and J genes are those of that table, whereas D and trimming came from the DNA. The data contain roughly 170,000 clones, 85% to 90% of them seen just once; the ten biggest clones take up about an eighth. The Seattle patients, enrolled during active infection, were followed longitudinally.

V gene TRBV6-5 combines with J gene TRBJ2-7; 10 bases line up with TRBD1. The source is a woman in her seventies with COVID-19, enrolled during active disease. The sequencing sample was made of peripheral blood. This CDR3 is CASRPGTGDEQYF. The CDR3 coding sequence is TGTGCCAGCAGACCCGGGACAGGGGACGAGCAGTACTTC.